The T cell receptor (beta chain) under discussion was sequenced for a study of Ad26.COV2.S vaccination and SARS-CoV-2 variants. Overall study results and limits: Measurements of TCR breadth and depth may have given underestimates of the total T cell responses.

To note about this clone: The target antigen is unknown. One end of the junction fails to match germline, which may point to a read error.

The data were produced by immunoSEQ multiplex PCR, yet TCRdb's version contains in-frame clones alone and is incomplete. The repertoire has about 280,000 clones, about 87% of them found once; the top ten carry 2.5% to 3.5%. The CDR3 is 14 amino acids. Germline loops: CDR1 SGHTA, CDR2 FQGNSA. The treatment is: about 20 received Ad26.COV2.S at low or high dose, single or two shots; roughly five received placebo; per-sample allocation not given. Sampling occurred on day 63 after the first vaccine or placebo injection. SARS-CoV-2 spike from the Wuhan strain was encoded by the vaccine, an Ad26 vector. The sample in question was peripheral blood, obtained in a trial of Ad26.COV2.S vaccine versus placebo. V is TRBV7-2 and J is TRBJ2-2; tentative D call: TRBD2 (6 bases). The clonotype comes from a person between 18 and 65 years old who received the Ad26.COV2.S COVID-19 vaccine or a placebo. CDR3 loop: CASRGLANAGELFF. In DNA form, the CDR3 reads TGTGCCAGCAGGGGGCTAGCGAACGCCGGGGAGCTGTTTTTT.